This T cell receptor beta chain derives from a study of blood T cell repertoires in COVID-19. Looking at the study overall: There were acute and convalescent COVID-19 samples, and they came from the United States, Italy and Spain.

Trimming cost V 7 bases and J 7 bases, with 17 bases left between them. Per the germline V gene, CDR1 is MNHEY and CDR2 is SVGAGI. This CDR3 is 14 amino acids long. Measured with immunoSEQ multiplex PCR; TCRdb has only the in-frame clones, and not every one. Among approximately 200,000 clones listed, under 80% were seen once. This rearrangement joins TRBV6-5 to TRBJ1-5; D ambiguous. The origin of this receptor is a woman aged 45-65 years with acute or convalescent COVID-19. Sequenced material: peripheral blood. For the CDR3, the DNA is TGTGCCAGCACCAAATCACCCTCGGGGCAGCCCCAGCATTTT. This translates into CASTKSPSGQPQHF.